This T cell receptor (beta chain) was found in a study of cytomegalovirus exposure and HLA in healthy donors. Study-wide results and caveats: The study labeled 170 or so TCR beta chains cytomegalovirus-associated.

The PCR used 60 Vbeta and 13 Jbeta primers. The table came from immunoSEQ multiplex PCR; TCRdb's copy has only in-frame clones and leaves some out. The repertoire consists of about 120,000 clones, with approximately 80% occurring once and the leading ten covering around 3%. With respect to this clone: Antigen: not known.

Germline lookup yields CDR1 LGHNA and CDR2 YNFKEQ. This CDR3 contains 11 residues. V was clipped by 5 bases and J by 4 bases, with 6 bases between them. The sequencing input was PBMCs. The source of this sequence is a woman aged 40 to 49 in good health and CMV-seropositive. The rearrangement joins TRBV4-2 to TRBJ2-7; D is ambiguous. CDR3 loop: CASSTTYEQYF. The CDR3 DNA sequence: TGTGCCAGCAGCACGACTTACGAGCAGTACTTC.